The following is a T cell receptor beta chain sequence with its context. It lacks a known antigen. No base-level quality is on record; no much larger clone is a single base apart. No treatment had been received by any patient before thyroid surgery. The study retrospectively analysed patient clinical samples collected from about 2012 to 2018 using T-cell receptor beta sequencing. To prepare the library, PCR was applied. TCRdb shows the sequencer as Illumina HiSeq 4000. The TCR beta-chain CDR3 region of each patient was profiled by high-throughput sequencing. The authors' pipeline ran thus. Drawing on CDR3 differences between clinicopathological groups, the researchers built a classifier meant to tell apart patients with distant-metastatic papillary thyroid cancer. The Shannon index was used to assess repertoire diversity, and the Morisita-Horn index was used to assess tumor-blood repertoire similarity. TCRdb reran the public reads through fastp at Q25 and MiXCR, keeping productive beta chains. TCRdb, rather than the study authors, made the V and J calls. The sample profile shows some 22,000 clones; around 9.9% of them were found once. Jointly, the top ten make up less than 30% of the sample.

The sample comes from a study of metastatic and nonmetastatic thyroid tumors (dated by TCRdb to the early 2020s). For the wider study: Repertoires from peripheral blood and from tumor or nodule tissue samples of malignant and benign thyroid patients were compared. Here is what the overall study found, with its caveats: TCR beta diversity was reported as significantly higher in malignant tumors than in benign nodules, in both blood and tumor samples.

V ends up 6 bases short and J 10 bases short, with an unmatched junction base count of 14. Inclusive of the bounding cysteine and phenylalanine, the CDR3 is 14 residues long. Only the CDR3 DNA stays, 42 bases, in frame from base 1. CDR1 MDHEN and CDR2 SYDVKM are derived from the germline V gene. The receptor chain draws on TRBV28 and TRBJ2-7; TRBD1 aligns with 8 central bases. The sequenced sample was blood. The TCR sequence derives from a female donor with papillary thyroid cancer or a benign thyroid nodule (not recorded which). Some clones in this sample may be carry-over from other donors' samples. At the DNA level, the sequence is TGTGCCAGCAGACTAGACAGGGGACCCTACTATCAGTACTTC. Its amino acids are CASRLDRGPYYQYF. The CDR3, completed at both ends by the reference TRBV28 and TRBJ2-7 genes, gives the full variable domain DVKVTQSSRYLVKRTGEKVFLECVQDMDHENMFWYRQDPGLGLRLIYFSYDVKMKEKGDIPEGYSVSREKKERFSLILESASTNQTSMYLCASRLDRGPYYQYFGPGTRLTVT.